Sequencing of this TCR beta chain was carried out in a study of blood T cell repertoires in COVID-19. Across the study: Some COVID-19 samples were acute and others convalescent; all came from the United States, Italy and Spain. PBMCs, B-cell-depleted T cells, or T cells were the source of the cDNA or gDNA that made up the material.

Germline CDR1 and CDR2: LGHDT and YNNKEL (reference sequence). After removal of 5 bases from V and 8 bases from J, the junction contained 5 bases not matched to a gene. This CDR3 contains 13 residues. As handled by the study authors: Reference gene primer amplification gave nucleated cell count estimates. Measured with immunoSEQ multiplex PCR; TCRdb has only the in-frame clones, and not every one. The DNA was the basis for D and trimming; V, J and clone size are from that table. The table has 80,000 to 100,000 clones, approximately 89% seen once; the top ten hold over 9%. The sample taken for sequencing was peripheral blood. V usage is TRBV3-1 (or the pseudogene TRBV3-2) and J usage is TRBJ2-2; 7 bases are shared with TRBD2. The receptor was derived from a man in his fifties or sixties with acute or convalescent COVID-19. CDR3 nucleotides: TGTGCCAGCAGCTCTCGACTAGCTGGGGAGCTGTTTTTT. This gives the protein CASSSRLAGELFF.